The next 5 T cell receptor beta chains were all read from a single sample in a study of T-cell memory formation after mild COVID-19 (dated by TCRdb to the early 2020s). Preparation of the library involved 5' RACE. TCRdb records Illumina NovaSeq 6000 as the sequencer. TCRdb itself trimmed the public reads at Q25 with fastp, ran MiXCR and retained productive beta chains. Rows with one shared CDR3 protein collapse into an entry with the most common genes and DNA. The sample table contains 300,000 to 350,000 distinct CDR3 sequences; only one count was recorded for 14% of them. Together, the top ten hold roughly a fifth of the sample. Sequenced input: PBMCs or a T cell subset sorted from them (not recorded which). These receptors were taken from a man aged 18 to 30 who had mild COVID-19 (a few samples of this study predate the infection). The sample titles of this study are shuffled in the database, so cell type and time point are left out; the donor was told from shared clones.

The J gene is TRBJ1-3, the V gene TRBV30; perhaps TRBD1 as D (6 bases). CDR1 and CDR2 (germline): GTSNPN, SVGIG (reference sequence). Deletions cut 3 bases from V and 0 bases from J, with 12 bases between. This CDR3 is 15 amino acids long. CDR3 bases: TGTGCCTGGAGAGAAGGGGGATACTCTGGAAACACCATATATTTT. This codes for CAWREGGYSGNTIYF. The full variable domain, with the rest looked up from reference TRBV30 and TRBJ1-3, is SQTIHQWPATLVQPVGSPLSLECTVEGTSNPNLYWYRQAAGRGLQLLFYSVGIGQISSEVPQNLSASRPQDRQFILSSKKLLLSDSGFYLCAWREGGYSGNTIYFGEGSWLTVV.

This clonotype was detected only a few times. The V call is TRBV4-2, the J call TRBJ2-1; no clear D. V lost 1 base and J lost 7, with 5 bases in between. The CDR3 is 12 amino acids. From germline, CDR1 is LGHNA and CDR2 YNFKEQ. Here the CDR3 reads CASSQVFNEQFF. CDR3 sequence (DNA): TGTGCCAGCAGCCAAGTGTTTAATGAGCAGTTCTTC.

The chain carries TRBV23-1 and TRBJ2-2; 9 bases align to TRBD1. TRBV23-1 is flagged as an ORF with uncertain function. V lost 3 bases, J lost 7 bases, and 15 bases stayed unmatched. This CDR3 comprises 18 residues. CDR3 amino acids: CASSHPGWTGEEHGELFF. CDR3 in DNA: TGCGCCAGCAGTCACCCTGGGTGGACAGGGGAAGAACACGGGGAGCTGTTTTTT.

The V and J genes are TRBV5-1 and TRBJ2-7; a possible D gene is TRBD2 (6 bases). In germline, CDR1 is SGHRS, CDR2 YFSETQ. V was shortened by 6 bases and J by 5 bases, with 15 bases between the two germline ends. CDR3 length equals 13 residues. As DNA, the CDR3 is TGCGCCAGCAAGGGTAGCGGCTACGACGAGCAGTACTTC. Protein: CASKGSGYDEQYF.

This clonotype was found a few times. CDR3 loop: CASSLALDTQYF. The CDR3 DNA is TGCGCCAGCAGCTTGGCCCTAGATACGCAGTATTTT. This chain links TRBV5-1 with TRBJ2-3; no definite D call. Germline CDR1 SGHRS, CDR2 YFSETQ. V lost 0 bases, J lost 5 bases, and 4 bases lay in between. The CDR3 is 12 amino acids.